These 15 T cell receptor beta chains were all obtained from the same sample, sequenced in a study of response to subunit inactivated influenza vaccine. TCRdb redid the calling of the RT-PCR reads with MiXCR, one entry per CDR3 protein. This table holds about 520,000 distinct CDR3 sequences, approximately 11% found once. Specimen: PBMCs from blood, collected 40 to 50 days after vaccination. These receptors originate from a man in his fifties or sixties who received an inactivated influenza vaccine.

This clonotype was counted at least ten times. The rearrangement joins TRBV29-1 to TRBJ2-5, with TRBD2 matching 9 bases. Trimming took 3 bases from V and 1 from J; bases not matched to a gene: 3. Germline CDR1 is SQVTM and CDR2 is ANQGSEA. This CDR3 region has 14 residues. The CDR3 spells CSVDKRGVQETQYF. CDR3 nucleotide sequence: TGCAGCGTTGACAAGCGGGGGGTCCAAGAGACCCAGTACTTC.

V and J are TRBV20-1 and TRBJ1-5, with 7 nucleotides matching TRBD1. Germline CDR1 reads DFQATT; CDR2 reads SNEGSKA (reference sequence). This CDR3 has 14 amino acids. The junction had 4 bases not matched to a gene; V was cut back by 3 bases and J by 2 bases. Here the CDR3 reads CSARTGSGNQPQHF. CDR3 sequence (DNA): TGCAGTGCTAGGACAGGGAGTGGCAATCAGCCCCAGCATTTT.

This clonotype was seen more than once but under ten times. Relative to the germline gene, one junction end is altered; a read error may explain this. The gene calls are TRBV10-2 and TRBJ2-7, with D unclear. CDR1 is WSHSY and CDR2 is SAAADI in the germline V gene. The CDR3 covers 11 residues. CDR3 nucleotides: TGCGCCAGCAGTGACAGGACCTTCCCTAACTTC. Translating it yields CASSDRTFPNF.

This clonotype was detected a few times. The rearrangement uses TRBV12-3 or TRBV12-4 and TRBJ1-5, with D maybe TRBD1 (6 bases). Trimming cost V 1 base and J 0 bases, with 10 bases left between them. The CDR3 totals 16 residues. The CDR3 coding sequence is TGTGCCAGCAGTTTAGGGAACAGGGTTAGCAATCAGCCCCAGCATTTT. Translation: CASSLGNRVSNQPQHF.

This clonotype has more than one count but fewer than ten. The CDR3 region is CASHGLAGGGEQYF. CDR3 in DNA: TGCGCCAGCCACGGACTAGCGGGAGGGGGCGAGCAGTACTTC. The chain has TRBV5-1 and TRBJ2-7; 15 nucleotides align to TRBD2. The germline CDR1 and CDR2 sequences are SGHRS and YFSETQ. The ends lost 7 bases at V and 6 bases at J; junction bases unmatched: 5. The CDR3 totals 14 residues.

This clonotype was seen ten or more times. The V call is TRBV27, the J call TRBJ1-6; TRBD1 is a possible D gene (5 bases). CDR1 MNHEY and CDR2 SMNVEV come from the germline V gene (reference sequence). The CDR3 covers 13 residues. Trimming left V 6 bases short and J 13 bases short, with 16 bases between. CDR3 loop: CASRRDLRAPLHF. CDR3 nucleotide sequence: TGTGCCAGCAGGCGGGACCTCCGTGCCCCCCTCCACTTT.

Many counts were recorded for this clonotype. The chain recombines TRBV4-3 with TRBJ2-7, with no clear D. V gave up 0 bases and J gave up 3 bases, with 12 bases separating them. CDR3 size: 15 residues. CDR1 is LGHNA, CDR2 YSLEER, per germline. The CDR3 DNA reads TGCGCCAGCAGCCAAGAGGCTTATAGGAGCTACGAGCAGTACTTC. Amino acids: CASSQEAYRSYEQYF.

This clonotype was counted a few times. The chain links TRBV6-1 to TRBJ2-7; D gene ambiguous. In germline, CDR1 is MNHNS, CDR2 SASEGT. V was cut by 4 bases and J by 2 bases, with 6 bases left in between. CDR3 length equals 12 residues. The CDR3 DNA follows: TGTGCCAGCAGTGGCAAACCCTACGAGCAGTACTTC. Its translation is CASSGKPYEQYF.

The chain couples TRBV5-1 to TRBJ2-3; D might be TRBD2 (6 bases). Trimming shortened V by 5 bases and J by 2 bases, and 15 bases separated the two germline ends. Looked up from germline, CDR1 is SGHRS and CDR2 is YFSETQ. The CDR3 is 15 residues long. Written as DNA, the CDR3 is TGCGCCAGCAGTCCTGTACGGGGGTCCACAGATACGCAGTATTTT. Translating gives CASSPVRGSTDTQYF.

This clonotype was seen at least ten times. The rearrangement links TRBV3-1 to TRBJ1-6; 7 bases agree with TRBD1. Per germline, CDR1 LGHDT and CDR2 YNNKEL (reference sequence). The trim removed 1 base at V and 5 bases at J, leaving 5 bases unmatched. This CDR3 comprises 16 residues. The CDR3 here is CASSQVTGKHNSPLHF. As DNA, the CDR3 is TGTGCCAGCAGCCAAGTGACAGGGAAACATAATTCACCCCTCCACTTT.

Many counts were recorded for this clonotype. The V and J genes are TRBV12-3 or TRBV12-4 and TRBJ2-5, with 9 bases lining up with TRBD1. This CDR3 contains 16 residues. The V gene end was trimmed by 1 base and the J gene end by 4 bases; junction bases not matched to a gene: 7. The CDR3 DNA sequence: TGTGCCAGCAGTTTAGTCGGGACAGGGTTTGGAGAGACCCAGTACTTC. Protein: CASSLVGTGFGETQYF.

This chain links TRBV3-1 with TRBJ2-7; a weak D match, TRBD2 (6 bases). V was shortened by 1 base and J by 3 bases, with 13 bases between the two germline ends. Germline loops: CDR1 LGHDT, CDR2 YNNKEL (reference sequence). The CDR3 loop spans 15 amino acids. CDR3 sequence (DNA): TGTGCCAGCAGCCAAGGTCCACGGGAGTACTACGAGCAGTACTTC. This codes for CASSQGPREYYEQYF.

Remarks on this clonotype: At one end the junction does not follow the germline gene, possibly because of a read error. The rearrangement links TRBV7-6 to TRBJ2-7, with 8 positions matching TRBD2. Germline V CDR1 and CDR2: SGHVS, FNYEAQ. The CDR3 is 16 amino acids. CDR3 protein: CDSSFSAGALSYEQYF. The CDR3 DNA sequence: TGTGACAGCAGCTTCTCAGCGGGGGCCCTCTCCTACGAGCAGTACTTC.

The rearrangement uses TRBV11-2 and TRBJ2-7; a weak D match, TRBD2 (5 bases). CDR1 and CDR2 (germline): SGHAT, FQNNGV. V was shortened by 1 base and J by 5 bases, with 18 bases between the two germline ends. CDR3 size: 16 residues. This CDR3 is CASSLGGFGVYHEQYF. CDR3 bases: TGTGCCAGCAGCTTAGGGGGTTTCGGGGTCTACCACGAGCAGTACTTC.

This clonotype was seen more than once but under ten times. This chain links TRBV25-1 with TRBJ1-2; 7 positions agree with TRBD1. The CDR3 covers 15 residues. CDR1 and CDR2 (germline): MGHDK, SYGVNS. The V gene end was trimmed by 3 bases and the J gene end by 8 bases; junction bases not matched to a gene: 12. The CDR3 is CASSDLLGTAKGYTF. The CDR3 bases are TGTGCCAGCAGTGACCTCCTAGGGACAGCCAAGGGCTACACCTTC.